These 12 T cell receptor beta chains originate from one sample sequenced in a study of blood T cell repertoires in COVID-19. Sequenced by immunoSEQ multiplex PCR; TCRdb stores in-frame clones only, minus some. The sample holds tens of thousands of clones; 90% are singletons and the top ten take under 6.5%. Sequencing was carried out using peripheral blood. Source of these receptors: a man between 65 and 85 years old with acute or convalescent COVID-19.

V usage is TRBV7-9 and J usage is TRBJ2-7, with 10 bases fitting TRBD1. V gave up 4 bases and J gave up 0 bases; unmatched junction bases: 3. CDR1 is SEHNR and CDR2 is FQNEAQ in the germline V gene (reference sequence). The CDR3 sequence is 15 residues long. CDR3 bases: TGTGCCAGCAGCTGGACAGGGGGAGACTCCTACGAGCAGTACTTC. It codes for CASSWTGGDSYEQYF.

This clone was recorded a few times. This chain joins TRBV3-1 (or the pseudogene TRBV3-2) and TRBJ1-4; TRBD1 might be the D (5 bases). The V end lost 3 bases, the J end lost 0 bases, and 17 bases lay between the germline ends. The CDR3 totals 18 residues. CDR1 LGHDT and CDR2 YNNKEL come from the germline V gene (reference sequence). CDR3 residues: CASSHRPRERPTNEKLFF. For the CDR3, the DNA is TGTGCCAGCAGCCACCGTCCCAGGGAAAGGCCAACTAATGAAAAACTGTTTTTT.

This clone was observed a handful of times. The chain is built from TRBV2 and TRBJ2-7; TRBD1 might be the D (6 bases). Trimming pared 6 bases from V and 0 bases from J, leaving 12 bases between. Germline-derived CDR1 and CDR2 are SNHLY and FYNNEI. This CDR3 has 14 amino acids. DNA of the CDR3: TGTGCCAGCAGACCCCAGGGGAACTCCTACGAGCAGTACTTC. Amino acids: CASRPQGNSYEQYF.

This clone has just a few counts. The DNA for the CDR3 is TGCGCCAGCAGCCAAGGGGTTTCGGCGGGATTCACAGATACGCAGTATTTT. Translated: CASSQGVSAGFTDTQYF. The chain carries TRBV4-3 and TRBJ2-3; possible D gene TRBD2, 6 bases. The germline V and J ends were trimmed by 1 base and 2 bases, with 16 bases remaining between them. The length of the CDR3 is 17 residues. Germline loops: CDR1 LGHNA, CDR2 YSLEER.

In this sample, this clone turned up a few times. The V call is TRBV11-2, the J call TRBJ2-7; 7 bases are shared with TRBD1. Germline trimming cut 3 bases from V and 5 bases from J; bases unmatched to any gene: 7. CDR3 length: 14 residues. The germline CDR1 and CDR2 sequences are SGHAT and FQNNGV. The CDR3, as DNA: TGTGCCAGCAGCTTGATAGGGGGCGGCCACGAGCAGTACTTC. Protein sequence: CASSLIGGGHEQYF.

This rearrangement joins TRBV18 to TRBJ1-5, with D possibly matching TRBD1 (6 bases). V lost 3 bases and J 0 bases, leaving 9 bases between the germline ends. Germline CDR1 KGHSH, CDR2 LQKENI. There are 15 residues in the CDR3. As DNA, the CDR3 is TGTGCCAGCTCACCTGGACAGAATAGCAATCAGCCCCAGCATTTT. Protein product: CASSPGQNSNQPQHF.

V usage is TRBV19 and J usage is TRBJ1-1; no clear D. Per germline, CDR1 LNHDA and CDR2 SQIVND (reference sequence). The V end lost 1 base, the J end lost 0 bases, and 15 bases lay between the germline ends. The CDR3 spans 17 residues. The CDR3 coding sequence is TGTGCCAGTAGTATAGCGCCCCAGCGGAGAATGAACACTGAAGCTTTCTTT. It encodes CASSIAPQRRMNTEAFF. The complete variable domain, with remaining parts taken from reference TRBV19 and TRBJ1-1, reads DGGITQSPKYLFRKEGQNVTLSCEQNLNHDAMYWYRQDPGQGLRLIYYSQIVNDFQKGDIAEGYSVSREKKESFPLTVTSAQKNPTAFYLCASSIAPQRRMNTEAFFGQGTRLTVV.

This chain links TRBV21-1 with TRBJ2-3; the table's TRBD2 call for D was not verified on the DNA. TRBV21-1 is deemed a pseudogene. The CDR3 totals 17 residues. The CDR3: CASSKKSGRPSTDTQYF. In DNA, the CDR3 is TGTGCCAGCAGCAAGAAGAGCGGTCGCCCGAGCACAGATACGCAGTATTTT.

The V call is TRBV29-1, the J call TRBJ1-1; D is ambiguous. Germline CDR1 is SQVTM and CDR2 is ANQGSEA. Trimming left V 3 bases short and J 4 bases short, with 9 bases between. The CDR3 sequence is 12 residues long. CDR3: CSVEAGGTEAFF. As DNA, the CDR3 is TGCAGCGTTGAGGCGGGAGGCACTGAAGCTTTCTTT.

This chain joins TRBV27 and TRBJ1-5; weak D call: TRBD1 (6 bases). Germline V gene lookup returns CDR1 MNHEY and CDR2 SMNVEV (reference sequence). This CDR3 spans 16 amino acids. Trimming pared 2 bases from V and 1 base from J, leaving 12 bases between. The CDR3: CASSLNRVNSNQPQHF. The CDR3 DNA is TGTGCCAGCAGTTTAAACAGGGTAAACAGCAATCAGCCCCAGCATTTT.

The chain couples TRBV18 to TRBJ2-1; 9 bases agree with TRBD1. CDR3 length: 15 amino acids. J was trimmed by 9 bases and V by 6 bases; bases with no gene match: 12. CDR1 is KGHSH and CDR2 is LQKENI in the germline V gene. CDR3 residues: CASSPGTGNLGEQFF. Written as DNA, the CDR3 is TGTGCCAGCTCCCCCGGGACAGGGAATTTGGGTGAGCAGTTCTTC. The whole variable domain, filled in from reference TRBV18 and TRBJ2-1, reads NAGVMQNPRHLVRRRGQEARLRCSPMKGHSHVYWYRQLPEEGLKFMVYLQKENIIDESGMPKERFSAEFPKEGPSILRIQQVVRGDSAAYFCASSPGTGNLGEQFFGPGTRLTVL.

CDR3 amino acids: CATSDQGRGPDTQYF. The CDR3, as DNA: TGTGCCACCAGTGATCAAGGACGAGGGCCAGATACGCAGTATTTT. The V gene is TRBV24-1, the J gene TRBJ2-3; weak D call: TRBD2 (5 bases). V was cut by 3 bases and J by 4 bases, with 13 bases left in between. This CDR3 region has 15 residues. Germline V gene sequence: CDR1 KGHDR, CDR2 SFDVKD.